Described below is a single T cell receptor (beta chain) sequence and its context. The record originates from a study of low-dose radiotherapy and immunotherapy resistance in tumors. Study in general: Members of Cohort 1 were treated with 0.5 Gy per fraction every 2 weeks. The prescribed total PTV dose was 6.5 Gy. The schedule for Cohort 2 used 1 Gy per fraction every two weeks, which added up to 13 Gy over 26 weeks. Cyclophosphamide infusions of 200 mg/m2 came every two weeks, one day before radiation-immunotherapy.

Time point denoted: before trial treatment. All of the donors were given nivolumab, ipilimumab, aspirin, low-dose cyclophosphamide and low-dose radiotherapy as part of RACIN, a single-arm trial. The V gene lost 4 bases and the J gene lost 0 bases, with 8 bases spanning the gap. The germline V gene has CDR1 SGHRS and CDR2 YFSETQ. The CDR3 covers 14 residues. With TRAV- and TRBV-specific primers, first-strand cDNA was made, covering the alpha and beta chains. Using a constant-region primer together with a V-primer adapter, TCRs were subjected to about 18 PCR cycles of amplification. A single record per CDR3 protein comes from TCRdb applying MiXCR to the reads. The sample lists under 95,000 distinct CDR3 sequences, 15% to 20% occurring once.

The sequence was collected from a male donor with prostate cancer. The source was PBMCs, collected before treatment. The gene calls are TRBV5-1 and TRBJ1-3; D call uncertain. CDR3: CASSEGSSGNTIYF. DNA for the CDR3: TGCGCCAGCAGCGAAGGAAGCTCTGGAAACACCATATATTTT.